The 16 T cell receptor beta chains given below trace back to one sample, sequenced in a study of molecular identifiers for immune sequencing clone quantification. MiXCR, run by TCRdb on the PCR reads, gives a single entry per CDR3 protein. The sample lists 250,000 to 350,000 distinct CDR3 sequences, about a fifth occurring once. The sample was naive CD8+ T cells from blood, with Jurkat cell RNA spiked in. The subset here: FACS-sorted CD8+CD4-CCR7+CD45RA+ naive T cells. The receptors originated from a human donor in good health. Some libraries in this study had Jurkat cell RNA spiked in.

Of note for this clonotype: This may arise from a read error, as a much more abundant clone is one base away. The chain joins TRBV5-1 to TRBJ2-1; D possibly corresponds to TRBD2 (6 bases). Trimming left V 4 bases short and J 5 bases short, with 16 bases between. Germline V lookup: CDR1 SGHRS, CDR2 YFSETQ. The CDR3 has 15 amino acids. The CDR3 sequence: CASSLGTGADNEQFF. As DNA, the CDR3 is TGCGCCAGCAGCCTGGGGACTGGCGCAGACAATGAGCAGTTCTTC.

This clonotype has at least ten counts. The J gene is TRBJ1-6, the V gene TRBV28; D uncertain. CDR1 is MDHEN and CDR2 is SYDVKM in the germline V gene. Trimming left V 3 bases short and J 8 bases short, with 5 bases between. The CDR3 has 12 amino acids. The CDR3 DNA is TGTGCCAGCAGTTTCCCATATTCACCCCTCCACTTT. This codes for CASSFPYSPLHF.

As for this clonotype: This may stem from a read error, because a much larger clone lies one nucleotide away. The chain is built from TRBV7-9 and TRBJ2-3; TRBD2 agrees at 13 bases. The CDR3 is 16 residues long. Germline values: CDR1 SEHNR, CDR2 FQNEAQ (reference sequence). The CDR3 sequence: CASSLRTSGGTGTQYF. CDR3 bases: TGTGCCAGCAGCCTGCGGACTAGCGGGGGCACAGGTACGCAGTATTTT.

This clonotype was counted many times. The chain couples TRBV28 to TRBJ2-7, with a tentative D call TRBD2 (5 bases). The germline V and J ends were trimmed by 3 bases and 1 base, with 13 bases remaining between them. The CDR3 runs to 15 residues. CDR1 MDHEN and CDR2 SYDVKM come from the germline V gene. The CDR3 here is CASSFRGRKSYEQYF. The CDR3 coding sequence is TGTGCCAGCAGTTTTCGCGGGCGTAAATCCTACGAGCAGTACTTC.

On this clonotype: Possible read error: a much larger clone is one base away. This rearrangement joins TRBV29-1 to TRBJ2-2, with 7 bases identical to TRBD1. The CDR3 is 15 amino acids. CDR1 is SQVTM, CDR2 ANQGSEA, per germline. The CDR3 sequence: CSATSGTENTGEQFF. CDR3 nucleotides: TGCAGCGCGACCTCCGGGACAGAGAACACCGGGGAGCAGTTTTTT.

This clonotype turned up a few times. The chain has TRBV28 and TRBJ2-2; the D gene is possibly TRBD1 (5 bases). The CDR3 has 15 residues. The V end was cut by 4 bases, the J end by 4 bases, with 13 bases between. CDR1 and CDR2 (germline): MDHEN, SYDVKM. Here the CDR3 DNA reads TGTGCCAGCAGTTCCAGCAGGGAAACCACCGGGGAGCTGTTTTTT. It encodes CASSSSRETTGELFF.

The V and J genes are TRBV12-3 or TRBV12-4 and TRBJ1-6, with D possibly matching TRBD1 (5 bases). The CDR3 extends over 15 amino acids. The V gene lost 5 bases and the J gene lost 10 bases, with 18 bases spanning the gap. The CDR3 spells CASSTSRRGESPLHF. CDR3 DNA: TGTGCCAGCAGTACCAGCCGGCGGGGCGAGTCACCCCTCCACTTT.

This clonotype was seen repeatedly, ten times or more. V gene TRBV10-3 combines with J gene TRBJ2-1; 8 bases are shared with TRBD1. From germline, CDR1 is ENHRY and CDR2 SYGVKD. There are 13 residues in the CDR3. V was pared by 7 bases and J by 8 bases, with 7 bases of the junction left unmatched. CDR3 amino acids: CAINSDRADEQFF. The CDR3 DNA reads as TGTGCCATCAATTCGGACAGGGCCGATGAGCAGTTCTTC.

This clonotype was picked up many times. The chain uses TRBV5-3 and TRBJ2-1; TRBD2 matches at 7 bases. TRBV5-3 falls under the ORF class, with uncertain function. The V segment lost 1 base and the J segment 4 bases; nucleotides outside the gene matches: 14. The CDR3 totals 18 residues. This chain's CDR3 is CARSLFFWGTTPYNEQFF. The CDR3 DNA follows: TGTGCCAGAAGCTTGTTCTTTTGGGGGACTACCCCTTACAATGAGCAGTTCTTC.

V gene TRBV7-9 combines with J gene TRBJ2-2; D is perhaps TRBD1 (6 bases). Per the germline V gene, CDR1 is SEHNR and CDR2 is FQNEAQ (reference sequence). This CDR3 spans 13 amino acids. Trimming removed 5 bases from V and 6 bases from J, with 10 bases in between. CDR3: CASSIGTSGELFF. DNA of the CDR3: TGTGCCAGCAGCATAGGGACATCCGGGGAGCTGTTTTTT.

This clonotype appeared many times. This chain links TRBV4-1 with TRBJ2-3; D is perhaps TRBD2 (6 bases). The CDR3 is made up of 14 amino acids. Trimming cost V 0 bases and J 6 bases, with 10 bases left between them. Germline V gene lookup returns CDR1 MGHRA and CDR2 YSYEKL. The CDR3: CASSQEGAGDTQYF. CDR3 DNA sequence: TGCGCCAGCAGCCAAGAAGGTGCGGGGGATACGCAGTATTTT.

This clonotype has a count of ten or more. The chain joins TRBV6-6 to TRBJ2-5; D is perhaps TRBD2 (5 bases). Germline lookup yields CDR1 MNHNY and CDR2 SVGAGI (reference sequence). Trimming left V 5 bases short and J 9 bases short, with 22 bases between. This CDR3 contains 15 residues. In DNA, the CDR3 is TGTGCCAGCAGTAACCACCCCGGGGAGCTCGCGGCCCAGTACTTC. Encoded protein: CASSNHPGELAAQYF.

This clonotype was picked up a small number of times. A much larger clone sits a single nucleotide away, making a read error possible. The rearrangement joins TRBV12-3 or TRBV12-4 to TRBJ1-1; D might be TRBD1 (6 bases). The CDR3 covers 14 residues. CDR3 sequence: CASSPGGPSAETFF. The CDR3 bases are TGTGCCAGCAGCCCCGGGGGGCCCAGCGCTGAAACTTTCTTT.

This clonotype has more than one count but fewer than ten. The genes are TRBV4-1 and TRBJ1-1, with unresolved D. Trimming removed 4 bases at V and 1 base at J, with 19 bases between. CDR1 is MGHRA and CDR2 is YSYEKL in the germline V gene. This CDR3 is built from 17 residues. The CDR3 sequence: CASSPRVNLAENTEAFF. The CDR3 DNA reads as TGCGCCAGCAGCCCGAGGGTAAATCTAGCCGAGAACACTGAAGCTTTCTTT.

For this clonotype: This sequence may be a read error, since a much larger clone differs from it by one base. The chain's CDR3 is CASSRHAGEQYF. In DNA, the CDR3 is TGCGCCAGCAGCCGCCATGCGGGGGAGCAGTACTTC. The chain couples TRBV4-1 to TRBJ2-7; tentatively, D is TRBD2 (6 bases). V lost 4 bases and J lost 7, with 11 bases in between. The length of the CDR3 is 12 residues. Germline assignment: CDR1 MGHRA and CDR2 YSYEKL.

The sample holds a few counts of this clonotype. The chain recombines TRBV27 with TRBJ1-2; possibly TRBD1 for D (5 bases). V was trimmed by 8 bases and J by 4 bases, leaving 8 bases between them. The germline V gene encodes CDR1 MNHEY and CDR2 SMNVEV (reference sequence). The CDR3 length is 11 residues. CDR3 DNA sequence: TGTGCCAGCGGTGGGGGCTATGGCTACACCTTC. It translates to CASGGGYGYTF.